Shown below are 30 T cell receptor beta chains from a single sample sequenced in a study of T cells after yellow fever vaccination. In TCRdb, the 5' RACE reads were re-called with MiXCR into one record per CDR3 protein. The sample lists 500,000 to 650,000 distinct CDR3 sequences, around 16% seen once, with 17% in the top ten. The starting material was PBMCs, obtained less than 6 days after the first yellow fever vaccination. Receptor source: a man aged 18 to 35 who received the YFV17D yellow fever vaccine.

This clonotype was detected only a few times. V and J are TRBV7-3 and TRBJ2-1; the D gene is possibly TRBD1 (6 bases). The CDR3 extends over 16 amino acids. V was clipped by 3 bases and J by 3 bases, with 15 bases between them. CDR1 and CDR2 (germline): SGHTA, FQGTGA. The CDR3 DNA reads TGTGCCAGCAGCTTCACCGGGACACGAAGCTACAATGAGCAGTTCTTC. This codes for CASSFTGTRSYNEQFF.

There are a few counts of this clonotype. This chain joins TRBV11-2 and TRBJ2-7; 8 bases are a match to TRBD1. From germline, CDR1 is SGHAT and CDR2 FQNNGV. The CDR3 runs to 17 residues. V gave up 2 bases and J gave up 0 bases; unmatched junction bases: 9. CDR3 amino acids: CASSLNGGTGFSYEQYF. The DNA for the CDR3 is TGTGCCAGCAGCTTAAATGGGGGGACAGGATTCTCCTACGAGCAGTACTTC.

This chain uses TRBV7-6 with TRBJ1-5; no clear D gene. V lost 5 bases to trimming and J lost 7 bases, with 18 bases between them. Germline V lookup: CDR1 SGHVS, CDR2 FNYEAQ. The CDR3 sequence is 15 residues long. The CDR3 protein is CASSPLFLSGQPQHF. CDR3 DNA sequence: TGTGCCAGCAGCCCGCTTTTTTTATCGGGACAGCCCCAGCATTTT.

The rearrangement uses TRBV10-3 and TRBJ2-1, with D unclear. Trimming pared 9 bases from V and 9 bases from J, leaving 12 bases between. This CDR3 is built from 11 residues. Germline values: CDR1 ENHRY, CDR2 SYGVKD. The DNA of the CDR3 is TGTGCCATAGGGCTTTATGGTGAGCAGTTCTTC. It specifies CAIGLYGEQFF.

This clonotype was seen a handful of times. The chain employs TRBV7-9 and TRBJ2-5; 7 bases map to TRBD2. The CDR3 extends over 15 amino acids. Germline V CDR1 and CDR2: SEHNR, FQNEAQ (reference sequence). Trimming at V came to 3 bases and at J to 1 base, leaving 5 bases not matched to a gene. CDR3 region: CASSLNGGGQETQYF. The CDR3 bases are TGTGCCAGCAGCTTGAATGGGGGGGGCCAAGAGACCCAGTACTTC.

This clonotype appeared a few times. The V call is TRBV5-5, the J call TRBJ2-7, with D unclear. In germline, CDR1 is SGHKS, CDR2 YYEKEE (reference sequence). The CDR3 has 13 residues. The germline V and J ends were trimmed by 4 bases and 2 bases, with 10 bases remaining between them. The CDR3 protein is CASSAATTYEQYV. For the CDR3, the DNA is TGTGCCAGCAGCGCGGCCACTACCTACGAGCAGTACGTC.

In its sample, this clonotype was seen a few times. This chain links TRBV25-1 with TRBJ2-1; 14 nucleotides match TRBD2. Germline CDR1 MGHDK, CDR2 SYGVNS. The CDR3 totals 15 residues. V shed 5 bases, J shed 8 bases, and the junction held 5 bases outside the gene matches. CDR3 protein: CASSRLAGGLDEQFF. CDR3 coding DNA: TGTGCCAGCAGTCGACTAGCGGGGGGGTTGGATGAGCAGTTCTTC.

This clonotype was picked up a small number of times. The rearrangement joins TRBV20-1 to TRBJ2-1; tentative D call: TRBD2 (6 bases). V was cut by 5 bases and J by 3 bases, with 14 bases left in between. CDR3 length equals 14 residues. Looked up from germline, CDR1 is DFQATT and CDR2 is SNEGSKA (reference sequence). The CDR3 DNA follows: TGCAGTGCTTTCGGGACTGGGCGCTACAATGAGCAGTTCTTC. Translated, it gives CSAFGTGRYNEQFF.

This clonotype showed up just a few times. The chain employs TRBV9 and TRBJ1-6; D not certain. There are 13 residues in the CDR3. V lost 4 bases, J lost 9 bases, and 11 bases lay in between. Germline CDR1 is SGDLS and CDR2 is YYNGEE. CDR3 nucleotides: TGTGCCAGCAGCCCTAAGAGTGGTTCACCCCTCCACTTT. Encoded protein: CASSPKSGSPLHF.

This clonotype has more than one count but fewer than ten. This rearrangement joins TRBV5-1 to TRBJ2-3, with 9 bases aligning to TRBD2. The CDR3 consists of 16 residues. The germline V gene has CDR1 SGHRS and CDR2 YFSETQ. V lost 1 base, J lost 4 bases, and 7 bases stayed unmatched. CDR3 in DNA: TGCGCCAGCAGCTTGTCCTTAGCGGGGGCGGCAGATACGCAGTATTTT. The encoded protein is CASSLSLAGAADTQYF.

This chain uses TRBV27 with TRBJ1-2, with TRBD1 identical over 7 bases. In germline, CDR1 is MNHEY, CDR2 SMNVEV (reference sequence). The CDR3 runs to 15 residues. Trimming cost V 3 bases and J 5 bases; bases outside gene matches: 9. The DNA for the CDR3 is TGTGCCAGCAGTTTCCTTAAACAGGGGATTTATGGCTACACCTTC. As protein: CASSFLKQGIYGYTF.

This sequence joins TRBV12-5 and TRBJ2-1; the match to TRBD1 covers 7 bases. With 0 bases clipped from V and 5 bases from J, the junction kept 7 bases outside the gene matches. The germline V gene has CDR1 LGHNT and CDR2 FRNRAP. The CDR3 runs to 16 residues. CDR3: CASGLVQNRGNNEQFF. CDR3 nucleotides: TGTGCTAGTGGTTTGGTACAGAACAGGGGAAACAATGAGCAGTTCTTC.

This clonotype appeared a few times. The chain joins TRBV5-4 to TRBJ2-3; 7 bases are shared with TRBD2. The V segment lost 4 bases and the J segment 5 bases; nucleotides outside the gene matches: 10. Germline V gene lookup returns CDR1 SGHNT and CDR2 YYREEE (reference sequence). The CDR3 extends over 15 amino acids. Here the CDR3 DNA reads TGTGCCAGCAGCCCCCAGACTAGCTTAGGAGATACGCAGTATTTT. Its translation is CASSPQTSLGDTQYF.

This clonotype came up a few times. The chain is built from TRBV7-2 and TRBJ2-7; maybe TRBD1 (6 bases). Per germline, CDR1 SGHTA and CDR2 FQGNSA. V dropped 11 bases and J dropped 4 bases, with 21 bases sitting between them. There are 14 residues in the CDR3. CDR3 residues: CAEEPAEGGYEQYF. CDR3 in DNA: TGTGCCGAAGAACCCGCCGAAGGGGGATACGAGCAGTACTTC.

The genes are TRBV4-3 and TRBJ2-7; the D is unclear. Germline V gene lookup returns CDR1 LGHNA and CDR2 YSLEER. This CDR3 region has 16 residues. The V and J ends lost 1 base and 1 base respectively, with 14 bases between them. The CDR3 region has the DNA TGCGCCAGCAGCCAAGGGTGGACGGAGTCTTCCTACGAGCAGTACTTC. Its translation is CASSQGWTESSYEQYF.

This clonotype has just a few counts. V gene TRBV6-5 combines with J gene TRBJ2-3, with TRBD2 as a possible D gene (6 bases). This CDR3 has 15 residues. Trimming cost V 4 bases and J 0 bases, with 11 bases left between them. Germline V CDR1 and CDR2: MNHEY, SVGAGI. CDR3 in amino acids: CASSSSGFSTDTQYF. Here the CDR3 DNA reads TGTGCCAGCAGTTCGAGCGGGTTTAGCACAGATACGCAGTATTTT.

This clonotype showed up just a few times. The chain's CDR3 is CASSVDVRTDTQYF. CDR3 DNA sequence: TGTGCCAGCAGCGTAGATGTACGCACAGATACGCAGTATTTT. V is TRBV9 and J is TRBJ2-3, with D unclear. The CDR3 loop spans 14 amino acids. Trimming cost V 0 bases and J 1 base, with 6 bases left between them. Germline assignment: CDR1 SGDLS and CDR2 YYNGEE.

In this sample, this clonotype turned up a few times. The chain links TRBV2 to TRBJ1-1; D may be TRBD1 (6 bases). This CDR3 is built from 16 residues. Germline CDR1 is SNHLY and CDR2 is FYNNEI. The germline V and J ends were trimmed by 1 base and 1 base, with 13 bases remaining between them. The CDR3 here is CASSEVGWGPNTEAFF. The DNA of the CDR3 is TGTGCCAGCAGTGAAGTGGGCTGGGGGCCGAACACTGAAGCTTTCTTT.

CDR3 sequence (DNA): TGCAGCGTTGTCAGGGGGGGCTTAGGAGAGACCCAGTACTTC. It encodes CSVVRGGLGETQYF. The chain uses TRBV29-1 and TRBJ2-5; tentatively, D is TRBD1 or TRBD2 (7 bases each). Trimming shortened V by 4 bases and J by 4 bases, and 16 bases separated the two germline ends. The CDR3 is 14 amino acids. Germline V gene data show CDR1 as SQVTM and CDR2 as ANQGSEA. The variable domain in full, with the rest retrieved from reference TRBV29-1 and TRBJ2-5, is SAVISQKPSRDICQRGTSLTIQCQVDSQVTMMFWYRQQPGQSLTLIATANQGSEATYESGFVIDKFPISRPNLTFSTLTVSNMSPEDSSIYLCSVVRGGLGETQYFGPGTRLLVL.

This clonotype has a handful of counts. V and J are TRBV27 and TRBJ2-5, with TRBD2 identical over 7 bases. The CDR3 loop spans 16 amino acids. The V gene's germline CDR1 is MNHEY and CDR2 SMNVEV (reference sequence). Trimming took 2 bases from V and 4 from J; bases not matched to a gene: 10. CDR3 DNA: TGTGCCAGCAGTTTAGGGACGGGGGGAGGCCGAGAGACCCAGTACTTC. Encoded protein: CASSLGTGGGRETQYF.

This clonotype turned up a few times. The J gene is TRBJ1-6, the V gene TRBV7-2; D is unclear. The germline V and J ends were trimmed by 1 base and 7 bases, with 14 bases remaining between them. The CDR3 is 16 residues long. Per the germline V gene, CDR1 is SGHTA and CDR2 is FQGNSA. The CDR3 DNA reads TGTGCCAGCAGCTTAGGGGCACAGCTAGGAAATTCACCCCTCCACTTT. This encodes CASSLGAQLGNSPLHF.

V usage is TRBV19 and J usage is TRBJ2-1, with 8 bases matching TRBD2. The ends lost 6 bases at V and 6 bases at J; junction bases unmatched: 10. This CDR3 is 15 amino acids long. Germline V gives CDR1 LNHDA, CDR2 SQIVND (reference sequence). CDR3 residues: CASSMTGGPSNEQFF. The CDR3 nucleotides read TGTGCCAGTAGCATGACGGGGGGGCCGAGCAATGAGCAGTTCTTC.

The V and J genes are TRBV7-3 and TRBJ1-2; D is uncertain. CDR1 SGHTA and CDR2 FQGTGA come from the germline V gene. V was trimmed by 4 bases and J by 6 bases, leaving 12 bases between them. The CDR3 extends over 13 amino acids. The CDR3 coding sequence is TGTGCCAGCAGCTGTCCCTCCCCAGATGGCTACACCTTC. The encoded protein is CASSCPSPDGYTF.

The V call is TRBV4-3, the J call TRBJ1-1; 11 bases agree with TRBD1. CDR3 size: 19 residues. Germline lookup yields CDR1 LGHNA and CDR2 YSLEER. Unmatched junction bases numbered 17, after V lost 4 bases and J lost 4 bases. The CDR3 loop reads CASSLVSGGTGGMSTEAFF. The CDR3 DNA follows: TGCGCCAGCAGCCTCGTCAGTGGCGGGACAGGGGGAATGAGCACTGAAGCTTTCTTT.

This chain uses TRBV19 with TRBJ2-3; possibly TRBD1 for D (6 bases). Deletions cut 6 bases from V and 6 bases from J, with 25 bases between. This CDR3 is built from 17 residues. CDR1 and CDR2 from the germline V gene are LNHDA and SQIVND (reference sequence). The CDR3 sequence: CASSLPPGTTSVDTQYF. The DNA of the CDR3 is TGTGCCAGTAGCCTACCTCCCGGGACAACATCTGTGGATACGCAGTATTTT.

This clonotype was found many times. This chain links TRBV10-3 with TRBJ2-7, with a weak D call TRBD1 (6 bases). Looked up from germline, CDR1 is ENHRY and CDR2 is SYGVKD. Trimming cost V 3 bases and J 0 bases, with 24 bases left between them. The CDR3 sequence is 19 residues long. The DNA for the CDR3 is TGTGCCATCAGTGAAGATTTGGGGTTAGGGGCAGGGGACTCCTACGAGCAGTACTTC. It specifies CAISEDLGLGAGDSYEQYF.

The chain links TRBV7-7 to TRBJ2-5; the match to TRBD2 covers 10 bases. CDR1 is SSHAT and CDR2 is FNYEAQ in the germline V gene (reference sequence). The CDR3 contains 17 residues. V lost 5 bases, J lost 4 bases, and 13 bases stayed unmatched. Here the CDR3 DNA reads TGTGCCAGCAGCATGGTCCTAGCGGGGGCGGAGGGAGAGACCCAGTACTTC. Translation: CASSMVLAGAEGETQYF. Looking up the rest from reference TRBV7-7 and TRBJ2-5 gives the full variable domain: GAGVSQSPRYKVTKRGQDVTLRCDPISSHATLYWYQQALGQGPEFLTYFNYEAQPDKSGLPSDRFSAERPEGSISTLTIQRTEQRDSAMYRCASSMVLAGAEGETQYFGPGTRLLVL.

J is TRBJ1-1 and V is TRBV9, with 12 bases fitting TRBD1. Looked up from germline, CDR1 is SGDLS and CDR2 is YYNGEE. V lost 4 bases and J lost 1; bases outside the gene matches: 8. The CDR3 spans 17 residues. In DNA, the CDR3 is TGTGCCAGCAGCTCGAGCGGGACAGGGGGCCCGAACACTGAAGCTTTCTTT. Protein: CASSSSGTGGPNTEAFF.

The chain is built from TRBV6-5 and TRBJ2-3; 13 bases are shared with TRBD2. This CDR3 region has 17 residues. Germline loops: CDR1 MNHEY, CDR2 SVGAGI. V trimming: 2 bases; J trimming: 1 base; junction bases outside the gene matches: 3. The CDR3 protein is CASSYTSGGAGTDTQYF. CDR3 coding DNA: TGTGCCAGCAGTTACACTAGCGGGGGGGCGGGCACAGATACGCAGTATTTT.

The chain carries TRBV7-8 and TRBJ2-1; D gene unclear. Germline CDR1 is SGHVS and CDR2 is FQNEAQ. Trimming removed 4 bases from V and 6 bases from J, with 19 bases in between. CDR3 length: 16 amino acids. The CDR3 sequence is CASSSQSGPVGNEQFF. CDR3 in DNA: TGTGCCAGCAGCTCCCAAAGTGGCCCGGTTGGCAATGAGCAGTTCTTC.